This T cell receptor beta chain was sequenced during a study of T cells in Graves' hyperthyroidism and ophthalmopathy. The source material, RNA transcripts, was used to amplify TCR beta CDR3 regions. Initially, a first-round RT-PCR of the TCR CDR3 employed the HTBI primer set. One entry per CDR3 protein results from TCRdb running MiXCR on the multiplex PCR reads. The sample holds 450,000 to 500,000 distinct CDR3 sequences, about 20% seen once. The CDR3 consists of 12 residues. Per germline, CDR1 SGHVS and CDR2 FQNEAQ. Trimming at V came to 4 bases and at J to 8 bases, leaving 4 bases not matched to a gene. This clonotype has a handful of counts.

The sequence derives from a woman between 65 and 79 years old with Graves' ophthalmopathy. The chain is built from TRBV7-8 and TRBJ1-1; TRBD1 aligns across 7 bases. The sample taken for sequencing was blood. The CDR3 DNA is TGTGCCAGCAGCTCGGGGGGACAGGAAGCTTTCTTT. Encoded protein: CASSSGGQEAFF.